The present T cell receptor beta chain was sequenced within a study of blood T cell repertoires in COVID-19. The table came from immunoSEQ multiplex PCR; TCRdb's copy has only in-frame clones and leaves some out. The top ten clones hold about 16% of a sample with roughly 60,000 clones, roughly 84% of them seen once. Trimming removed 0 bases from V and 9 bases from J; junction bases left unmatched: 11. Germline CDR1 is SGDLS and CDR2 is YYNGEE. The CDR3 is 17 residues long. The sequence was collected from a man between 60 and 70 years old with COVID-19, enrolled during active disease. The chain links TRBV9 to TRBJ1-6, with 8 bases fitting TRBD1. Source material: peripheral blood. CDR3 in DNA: TGTGCCAGCAGCGTAGCCGAGGGACAGGTCGACGGTTCACCCCTCCACTTT. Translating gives CASSVAEGQVDGSPLHF.